This T cell receptor (beta chain) originates from a study of blood T cell repertoires in COVID-19. Study context: PBMCs, B-cell-depleted T cells, or T cells were the source of the cDNA or gDNA that made up the material.

Source study methods: Cell counts per sample came from amplifying reference gene primers. The table came from immunoSEQ multiplex PCR; TCRdb's copy has only in-frame clones and leaves some out. V and J calls and clone size come straight from that table; D and trimming were deduced from the DNA. The data hold around 230,000 clones, with approximately 90% observed a single time. V shed 3 bases, J shed 0 bases, and the junction held 8 bases outside the gene matches. Germline CDR1 is SGHTS and CDR2 is YDEGEE. The CDR3 has 18 amino acids. The sequence came from a man in his fifties with COVID-19, enrolled during active disease. V gene TRBV5-8 combines with J gene TRBJ2-1; 11 positions agree with TRBD2. The sequencing sample was made of peripheral blood. CDR3 region: CASSYGTSGASSYNEQFF. CDR3 DNA sequence: TGTGCCAGCAGCTACGGGACTAGCGGAGCCAGCTCCTACAATGAGCAGTTCTTC. Full variable domain (outside the CDR3, taken from reference TRBV5-8 and TRBJ2-1): EAGVTQSPTHLIKTRGQQATLRCSPISGHTSVYWYQQALGLGLQFLLWYDEGEERNRGNFPPRFSGRQFPNYSSELNVNALELEDSALYLCASSYGTSGASSYNEQFFGPGTRLTVL.